These T cell receptor beta chains were read from a single sample in a study of T cells in Graves' hyperthyroidism and ophthalmopathy. TCRdb reprocessed the multiplex PCR reads with MiXCR, giving one entry per CDR3 protein. The sample gives roughly 500,000 distinct CDR3 sequences, around 22% of which show up once; about 11% is in the top ten. The source material was blood. These receptors all come from a woman in her 30s with Graves' ophthalmopathy. CDR3s include the opening cysteine and the closing phenylalanine or tryptophan. The order of the fields is J gene, D gene, clone size, V gene, CDR3 DNA, CDR3 protein. A D gene is named only where the DNA matches it firmly. Some rows mark clone size as missing; the rest say once, few, many or name a class of expanded clone.

>TRBJ1-5|-|many|TRBV19
TGTGCCAGTAGTATCAACGGGGTGTTAGGCAATCAGCCCCAGCATTTT
CASSINGVLGNQPQHF
>TRBJ2-7|-|many|TRBV6-2/TRBV6-3
TGTGCCAGCAGAACGCAGGGAGGAGAGCAGTACTTC
CASRTQGGEQYF
>TRBJ2-5|-|-|TRBV29-1
TGCAGCGTTAACCCAACAGGGGCGGGGGAGACCCAGTACTTC
CSVNPTGAGETQYF
>TRBJ2-5|-|few|TRBV30
TGTGCCTGGAGTCCCTGGCATCACCAAGAGACCCAGTACTTC
CAWSPWHHQETQYF
>TRBJ2-6|-|-|TRBV19
TGTGCCAGTAGTTGGTCCCTGGGGGCCAACGTCCTGACTTTC
CASSWSLGANVLTF
>TRBJ1-6|-|-|TRBV7-9
TGTGCCAGCAGCTCCCTCAGGGGCGGGAATTCACCCCTCCACTTT
CASSSLRGGNSPLHF
>TRBJ2-2|TRBD1|many|TRBV6-2/TRBV6-3
TGTGCCAGCAGGCCTATGGCACCGGGACAGGGTAACACCGGGGAGCTGTTTTTT
CASRPMAPGQGNTGELFF
>TRBJ1-1|-|many|TRBV6-5
TGTGCCAGCAGTTATGCTCTTAACACTGAAGCTTTCTTT
CASSYALNTEAFF
>TRBJ1-2|TRBD1|many|TRBV19
TGTGCCAGTAGTCGCCCCGGACAGGGAGACTACACCTTC
CASSRPGQGDYTF
>TRBJ2-7|-|-|TRBV20-1
TGCAGTGCTAGAGATGTAACTAGTTCTTACGAGCAGTACTTC
CSARDVTSSYEQYF
>TRBJ1-2|-|many|TRBV24-1
TGTGCCACCAGTGACGCTGGCCCTGACAGATATACTAACTATGGCTACACCTTC
CATSDAGPDRYTNYGYTF
>TRBJ1-1|-|-|TRBV6-5
TGTGCCAGCAGTTACTCGGGTACGGTTACCCGTGGAGCTTTCTTT
CASSYSGTVTRGAFF
>TRBJ1-5|-|few|TRBV4-2
TGTGCCAGCAGCCTTTTCCTTGGGGGACCCGGCCAGCCCCAGCATTTT
CASSLFLGGPGQPQHF
>TRBJ2-6|-|many|TRBV27
TGTGCCAGCAGCCGCTTGCGGGGATCTGGGGCCAACGTCCTGACTTTC
CASSRLRGSGANVLTF
>TRBJ1-1|TRBD1|-|TRBV12-3/TRBV12-4
TGTGCCAGCAGCCCTAGACAGGGCCTCATTGAAGCTTTCTTT
CASSPRQGLIEAFF
>TRBJ1-6|-|many|TRBV28
TGTGCCAGCAGTTTAAGCAGGGGAGGTAATTCACCCCTCCACTTT
CASSLSRGGNSPLHF
>TRBJ1-2|-|many|TRBV19
TGTGCCAGTACTTCGTCACAGGAGCCAACAACCCTTAACTATGGCTACACCTTC
CASTSSQEPTTLNYGYTF
>TRBJ1-6|-|many|TRBV6-1
TGTGCCAGCAGTAGAACCGGGCCTGGGGTTTCACCCCTCCACTTT
CASSRTGPGVSPLHF
>TRBJ1-1|TRBD1|-|TRBV12-3/TRBV12-4
TGTGCCAGCAGTTTAGAGAGGGGCTCAAACAGGGGCGCGAACACTGAAGCTTTCTTT
CASSLERGSNRGANTEAFF
>TRBJ1-6|-|-|TRBV28
TGTGCCAGCAGTTTAAATGGGGGATCGGCACCCCTCCACTTT
CASSLNGGSAPLHF
>TRBJ2-3|-|many|TRBV19
TGTGCCAGTACTCCCCTGGGGGGGGGCAGCACAGATACGCAGTATTTT
CASTPLGGGSTDTQYF
>TRBJ2-7|TRBD2|few|TRBV12-3/TRBV12-4
TGTGCCAGCAGATCTAGCGGGTACGAGCAGTACTTC
CASRSSGYEQYF
>TRBJ1-3|-|-|TRBV3-1
TGTGCCAGCAGCCTTGAAACGTGGGGAAACACCATATATTTT
CASSLETWGNTIYF
>TRBJ1-1|-|many|TRBV6-1
TGTGCCTCCAGAAGGAGTCTGAACACTGAAGCTTTCTTT
CASRRSLNTEAFF
>TRBJ2-7|-|-|TRBV12-3/TRBV12-4
TGTGCCAGCAGTTCCGGTTTTAGCGCGGGGGCGGAGCAGTACTTC
CASSSGFSAGAEQYF
>TRBJ2-5|TRBD2|-|TRBV3-1
TGTGCCAGCAGCGGAAGCGGGGGGGCCTGGGAGACCCAGTACTTC
CASSGSGGAWETQYF
>TRBJ2-5|-|few|TRBV24-1
TGTGCCACCAGTGATAAGGGGATGGGTCAAGAGACCCAGTACTTC
CATSDKGMGQETQYF
>TRBJ2-2|-|-|TRBV2
TGTGCCATCACCACCGGGACCCCCACCGGGGAGCTGTTTTTT
CAITTGTPTGELFF
>TRBJ2-2|-|many|TRBV25-1
TGTGCCAGCAGTGCTGGAGGGGGGAGGGCCGGGGAGCTGTTTTTT
CASSAGGGRAGELFF
>TRBJ1-3|-|many|TRBV18
TGTGCCAGCTCACCCGGGAGGGCCTCTGGAAACACCATATATTTT
CASSPGRASGNTIYF
>TRBJ2-5|-|few|TRBV29-1
TGCAGCGTTGGAAAAGGGGGGCTGGAGACCCAGTACTTC
CSVGKGGLETQYF
>TRBJ2-7|TRBD1|many|TRBV9
TGTGCCAGCAGCGCAAGGACAGGGCCCTACGAGCAGTACTTC
CASSARTGPYEQYF
>TRBJ1-1|TRBD1|-|TRBV12-3/TRBV12-4
TGTGCCAGCTCCTATCAGGGGGGGAACACTGAAGCTTTCTTT
CASSYQGGNTEAFF
>TRBJ1-1|-|-|TRBV9
TGTGCCAGCAGCGTAGACGCCAGGGCTAGCGCTGAAGCTTTCTTT
CASSVDARASAEAFF
>TRBJ1-1|-|many|TRBV2
TGTGCCAGCAGAATGTCGGGGGCTGGCACTGAAGCTTTCTTT
CASRMSGAGTEAFF
>TRBJ1-1|-|many|TRBV19
TGTGCCAGTAGTATACCCCAGGTGAACACTGAAGCTTTCTTT
CASSIPQVNTEAFF
>TRBJ1-1|-|-|TRBV20-1
TGCAGTGCTAGAGGCCCCGGGATCATGAACACTGAAGCTTTCTTT
CSARGPGIMNTEAFF
>TRBJ1-6|TRBD1|few|TRBV20-1
TGCAGTGCGTCCGGGACAGGGCAAAATTCACCCCTCCACTTT
CSASGTGQNSPLHF
>TRBJ2-5|-|many|TRBV6-5
TGTGCCAGCAGTTCTCACTACCAAGAGACCCAGTACTTC
CASSSHYQETQYF
>TRBJ1-1|-|-|TRBV9
TGTGCCAGCAGCGTAGAAAAAACGAACACTGAAGCTTTCTTT
CASSVEKTNTEAFF
>TRBJ1-4|-|-|TRBV11-2
TGTGCCAGCAGCTGGGGCGGGGCCGTAAATGAAAAACTGTTTTTT
CASSWGGAVNEKLFF
>TRBJ1-1|TRBD1|many|TRBV7-9
TGTACCAGCAGCAACGGACAGGGGGCGGCTTTCTTT
CTSSNGQGAAFF
>TRBJ2-7|-|few|TRBV9
TGTGCCAGCAGCGTAGGGAGTTCGGGGGGCTACTACGAGCAGTACTTC
CASSVGSSGGYYEQYF
>TRBJ2-2|-|-|TRBV9
TGTGCCAGCAGCGTAGCTACGGGGGCCCCGAACACCGGGGAGCTGTTTTTT
CASSVATGAPNTGELFF
>TRBJ2-7|-|few|TRBV19
TGTGCCAGTAGTATAGGCCAACCCTACGAGCAGTACTTC
CASSIGQPYEQYF
>TRBJ1-1|TRBD1|many|TRBV20-1
TGCAGTGCTAGAGATCTTACAGGGGATGGAACTGAAGCTTTCTTT
CSARDLTGDGTEAFF
>TRBJ2-5|-|-|TRBV18
TGTGCCAGCTCACCAGGCCGAGGGTCCCCTCTTCAAGAGACCCAGTACTTC
CASSPGRGSPLQETQYF
>TRBJ2-7|-|many|TRBV9
TGTGCCAGCAGCGAAAGTGTTGGAGATACCTACGAGCAGTACTTC
CASSESVGDTYEQYF
>TRBJ2-7|-|many|TRBV29-1
TGCAGCGTTGACGGCGGTCCATCTACCTACGAGCAGTACTTC
CSVDGGPSTYEQYF
>TRBJ1-2|-|few|TRBV10-3
TGTGCCATCAGTGATGTGGTCGGAAACTATGGCTACACCTTC
CAISDVVGNYGYTF
>TRBJ1-1|-|many|TRBV7-9
TGTGCCAGCAGCTTATTTTCGCCGGTGAACACTGAAGCTTTCTTT
CASSLFSPVNTEAFF
>TRBJ1-1|-|many|TRBV20-1
TGCAGTGCTGAGTCGTCGAACACTGAAGCTTTCTTT
CSAESSNTEAFF